The TCR beta chain described here comes from a study of T-cell memory formation after mild COVID-19. About the study: TCR clusters were mostly donor specific.

The CDR3 has 12 amino acids. Germline assignment: CDR1 MNHEY and CDR2 SVGAGI. Trimming cost V 2 bases and J 5 bases, with 7 bases left between them. This clonotype was observed a few times. TCRdb reprocessed the 5' RACE reads via MiXCR and lists one record per CDR3 protein. This table has approximately 480,000 distinct CDR3 sequences, roughly 18% appearing once. Sequenced material: PBMCs or a T cell subset sorted from them (not recorded which). The chain uses TRBV6-5 and TRBJ2-7; no firm D call. The TCR was taken from an adult woman who had mild COVID-19 (a few samples of this study predate the infection). Cell type and time point are not known. The CDR3 nucleotides read TGTGCCAGCAGTTACGATGGACACGAGCAGTACTTC. It translates to CASSYDGHEQYF.